This TCR beta chain was found in a study of cytomegalovirus exposure and HLA in healthy donors. Study-level points and caveats: DRB1 had the most TCR associations and HLA-C the fewest, a later analysis found, with rates varying by HLA locus. Follow-up analysis later connected one missense variant in DCLRE1C with trimming of TCR beta V- and J-genes. Likely technical artifact: a cluster of highly shared sequence variants.

In regard to this clone: The antigen is undetermined.

V lost 4 bases to trimming and J lost 5 bases, with 12 bases between them. Germline-derived CDR1 and CDR2 are SEHNR and FQNEAQ (reference sequence). The CDR3 is 13 residues long. A multiplex PCR was run with 60 Vbeta primers and 13 Jbeta primers. This table comes from immunoSEQ multiplex PCR, and its TCRdb copy is limited to in-frame clones, with some not included. The table has 200,000 to 250,000 clones, approximately 83% seen once. The chain carries TRBV7-9 and TRBJ2-7; no clear D. The TCR originated in a boy aged 2 to 9 in good health and CMV-seronegative. Sequencing was done on a sample of PBMCs. DNA of the CDR3: TGTGCCAGCAGCTCGAGAGCATCCGACGAGCAGTACTTC. This sequence encodes CASSSRASDEQYF.